This T cell receptor beta chain was sequenced during a study of blood T cell repertoires in COVID-19. The protocol was immunoSEQ multiplex PCR, while the TCRdb copy is restricted to in-frame clones and leaves out a portion. Of roughly 220,000 clones in the sample, around 87% are singletons; the top ten hold over 2.5%. Sequenced: peripheral blood. The source is a man in his sixties with acute or convalescent COVID-19.

CDR3 sequence reads: CASSLVGGTNYGYTF. CDR3 sequence (DNA): TGTGCCAGCAGCTTAGTTGGGGGGACTAACTATGGCTACACCTTC. The V call is TRBV11-2, the J call TRBJ1-2; tentatively, D is TRBD1 (5 bases). In germline, CDR1 is SGHAT, CDR2 FQNNGV. This CDR3 is built from 15 residues. Trimming cost V 1 base and J 0 bases, with 9 bases left between them. Filled out from reference TRBV11-2 and TRBJ1-2, the complete variable domain reads EAGVAQSPRYKIIEKRQSVAFWCNPISGHATLYWYQQILGQGPKLLIQFQNNGVVDDSQLPKDRFSAERLKGVDSTLKIQPAKLEDSAVYLCASSLVGGTNYGYTFGSGTRLTVV.